This TCR beta chain comes out of a study of shared clonotypes between healthy human individuals. CD45RO negativity and positive selection for CCR7 defined naive CD8 cells, a population that excluded terminally differentiated effector memory CD45RA+ cells. Libraries were prepared by immunoSEQ multiplex PCR; TCRdb keeps only in-frame clonotypes and omits some of them. The profile covers about 870,000 clones, with 90% to 95% appearing a single time and about 25% taken by the ten largest. Germline CDR1 and CDR2: MGHRA and YSYEKL. This CDR3 has 15 residues. Trimming cost V 4 bases and J 8 bases, with 17 bases left between them.

The sequenced sample was naive CD8+ T cells sorted from blood. The sequence derives from a man aged 25 to 45 in good health. The chain joins TRBV4-1 to TRBJ1-4; unclear D gene. CDR3 coding DNA: TGCGCCAGCAGCCCCCCATCCGGGATCGGCGAAAAACTGTTTTTT. It yields the protein CASSPPSGIGEKLFF.